The 19 T cell receptor beta chains below were found in one sample sequenced in a study of cytomegalovirus exposure and HLA in healthy donors. This table comes from immunoSEQ multiplex PCR, and its TCRdb copy is limited to in-frame clones, with some not included. The sample has 90,000 to 110,000 clones; almost 90% are singletons. The source material was PBMCs. These receptors originate from a woman aged 18-29 years in good health and CMV-seronegative.

V and J are TRBV28 and TRBJ1-2; D remains unclear. CDR1 and CDR2 (germline): MDHEN, SYDVKM. This CDR3 has 16 amino acids. Trimming cost V 2 bases and J 4 bases, with 17 bases left between them. The CDR3 DNA follows: TGTGCCAGCAGTTTAGGAGGGTTGCCAAACCTCTATGGCTACACCTTC. Residues: CASSLGGLPNLYGYTF.

CDR3 protein: CASSWDSLWDGYTF. For the CDR3, the DNA is TGTGCCAGCAGCTGGGACAGCCTCTGGGATGGCTACACCTTC. The chain uses TRBV7-9 and TRBJ1-2, with 7 nucleotides matching TRBD1. Germline V gene data show CDR1 as SEHNR and CDR2 as FQNEAQ (reference sequence). Trimming cost V 4 bases and J 6 bases; bases outside gene matches: 8. The CDR3 length is 14 residues.

DNA of the CDR3: TGTGCCAGCCAAAGCGGGGGGGCACTGTATACGCAGTATTTT. Its protein product is CASQSGGALYTQYF. The gene calls are TRBV6-5 and TRBJ2-3; 10 positions agree with TRBD2. In germline, CDR1 is MNHEY, CDR2 SVGAGI. V gave up 8 bases and J gave up 7 bases; unmatched junction bases: 9. This CDR3 is 14 amino acids long.

This clone has only one observation. V usage is TRBV30 and J usage is TRBJ1-2, with 8 nucleotides matching TRBD1. Germline CDR1 reads GTSNPN; CDR2 reads SVGIG (reference sequence). V trimming: 4 bases; J trimming: 5 bases; junction bases outside the gene matches: 6. The CDR3 covers 13 residues. The CDR3 sequence: CAWKYRGIYGYTF. The CDR3 DNA reads TGTGCCTGGAAATACAGGGGGATTTATGGCTACACCTTC.

This chain links TRBV7-8 with TRBJ1-5; maybe TRBD1 (6 bases). This CDR3 comprises 15 residues. Germline V lookup: CDR1 SGHVS, CDR2 FQNEAQ. The V gene lost 2 bases and the J gene lost 4 bases, with 12 bases spanning the gap. The CDR3 loop is CASSLNRVGNQPQHF. Written as DNA, the CDR3 is TGTGCCAGCAGCTTAAACAGGGTAGGGAATCAGCCCCAGCATTTT.

Comment on this clone: A read error may produce the germline difference seen at one junction end. The chain has TRBV29-1 and TRBJ1-2, with D hard to call. This CDR3 has 15 residues. CDR1 is SQVTM, CDR2 ANQGSEA, per germline. CDR3 residues: CSVEDGALTNYGCTF. The CDR3 coding sequence is TGCAGCGTTGAAGATGGCGCCCTAACTAACTATGGCTGCACCTTC.

The gene calls are TRBV5-1 and TRBJ1-3, with D perhaps matching TRBD1 (6 bases). Germline assignment: CDR1 SGHRS and CDR2 YFSETQ. V lost 3 bases, J lost 2 bases, and 12 bases lay in between. The CDR3 extends over 15 amino acids. The CDR3 here is CASSWDNPTGNTIYF. In DNA form, the CDR3 reads TGCGCCAGCAGCTGGGACAACCCAACTGGAAACACCATATATTTT.

The chain recombines TRBV5-1 with TRBJ2-1, with D tentatively TRBD2 (5 bases). With 0 bases removed from V and 6 bases from J, the gap between germline ends came to 19 bases. Germline assignment: CDR1 SGHRS and CDR2 YFSETQ. The CDR3 runs to 17 residues. CDR3 residues: CASSLARVGNGGNEQFF. The CDR3, as DNA: TGCGCCAGCAGCTTGGCCCGGGTGGGCAACGGAGGCAATGAGCAGTTCTTC. Full variable domain (remainder filled in from reference TRBV5-1 and TRBJ2-1): KAGVTQTPRYLIKTRGQQVTLSCSPISGHRSVSWYQQTPGQGLQFLFEYFSETQRNKGNFPGRFSGRQFSNSRSEMNVSTLELGDSALYLCASSLARVGNGGNEQFFGPGTRLTVL.

V gene TRBV13 combines with J gene TRBJ1-1, with TRBD1 matching 9 bases. The CDR3 extends over 15 amino acids. Germline V lookup: CDR1 PRHDT, CDR2 FYEKMQ (reference sequence). The V and J ends lost 5 bases and 2 bases, in that order; junction bases with no gene match: 6. In DNA form, the CDR3 reads TGTGCCAGCAGCCGGACAGGGGAGGGCAACACTGAAGCTTTCTTT. This translates into CASSRTGEGNTEAFF.

The rearrangement joins TRBV14 to TRBJ2-7, with 10 positions matching TRBD1. Germline loops: CDR1 SGHDN, CDR2 FVKESK. V lost 2 bases to trimming and J lost 2 bases; unmatched junction nucleotides: 3. This CDR3 region has 15 residues. CDR3 protein: CASSQLGTGAYEQYF. The CDR3 DNA sequence: TGTGCCAGCAGCCAACTCGGGACAGGGGCCTACGAGCAGTACTTC.

This clone was seen only once. The genes are TRBV18 and TRBJ2-5, with 7 nucleotides matching TRBD1. Germline V gene sequence: CDR1 KGHSH, CDR2 LQKENI. J was trimmed by 1 base and V by 3 bases; bases with no gene match: 5. This CDR3 has 15 amino acids. CDR3 amino acids: CASSPPTGIQETQYF. The DNA for the CDR3 is TGTGCCAGCTCACCGCCGACAGGGATCCAAGAGACCCAGTACTTC. Drawing the rest from reference TRBV18 and TRBJ2-5, the complete variable domain is NAGVMQNPRHLVRRRGQEARLRCSPMKGHSHVYWYRQLPEEGLKFMVYLQKENIIDESGMPKERFSAEFPKEGPSILRIQQVVRGDSAAYFCASSPPTGIQETQYFGPGTRLLVL.

This clone appeared once. The gene calls are TRBV10-2 and TRBJ2-7; TRBD1 matches 8 bases. This CDR3 has 12 amino acids. Trimming at V came to 5 bases and at J to 5 bases, leaving 2 bases not matched to a gene. CDR1 is WSHSY, CDR2 SAAADI, per germline. The CDR3 here is CASSQQGDEQYF. Here the CDR3 DNA reads TGCGCCAGCAGTCAACAGGGGGACGAGCAGTACTTC.

The table lists this clone with a few counts. CDR3 DNA sequence: TGTGCCAGCAGCCTGACAGGGGGGGTGAACACTGAAGCTTTCTTT. This encodes CASSLTGGVNTEAFF. This rearrangement joins TRBV7-3 to TRBJ1-1; 9 bases align to TRBD1. J gave up 0 bases and V 5 bases, and 4 bases lay outside the gene matches. The CDR3 extends over 15 amino acids. Germline V lookup: CDR1 SGHTA, CDR2 FQGTGA. Drawing the rest from reference TRBV7-3 and TRBJ1-1, the complete variable domain is GAGVSQTPSNKVTEKGKYVELRCDPISGHTALYWYRQSLGQGPEFLIYFQGTGAADDSGLPNDRFFAVRPEGSVSTLKIQRTERGDSAVYLCASSLTGGVNTEAFFGQGTRLTVV.

V usage is TRBV7-3 and J usage is TRBJ2-3; 7 nucleotides agree with TRBD2. The CDR3 runs 16 residues. CDR1 and CDR2 (germline): SGHTA, FQGTGA. The J segment lost 4 bases and the V segment lost 4 bases, leaving 11 bases of the junction unmatched. In DNA, the CDR3 is TGTGCCAGCAGCTCCCTTGGCGGGACTACCCCAGATACGCAGTATTTT. Protein sequence: CASSSLGGTTPDTQYF.

The rearrangement links TRBV6-6 to TRBJ2-1; a weak D match, TRBD2 (6 bases). Per the germline V gene, CDR1 is MNHNY and CDR2 is SVGAGI (reference sequence). The CDR3 loop spans 15 amino acids. V was shortened by 7 bases and J by 3 bases, with 16 bases between the two germline ends. The CDR3 bases are TGTGCCAGCATCCCGAGTAGCGGCGACTACAATGAGCAGTTCTTC. It specifies CASIPSSGDYNEQFF.

The chain recombines TRBV7-8 with TRBJ2-3; D possibly corresponds to TRBD2 (6 bases). Between the trimmed V and J ends, which lost 2 bases and 2 bases, there was a span of 11 bases. This CDR3 has 15 amino acids. The germline V gene has CDR1 SGHVS and CDR2 FQNEAQ. CDR3 nucleotides: TGTGCCAGCAGCTTACTAGCGAGAAACACAGATACGCAGTATTTT. Its translation: CASSLLARNTDTQYF.

This clone has just one count. The chain combines TRBV4-3 with TRBJ2-7, with TRBD2 matching 9 bases. Trimming removed 4 bases from V and 5 bases from J; junction bases left unmatched: 6. CDR1 is LGHNA, CDR2 YSLEER, per germline. The CDR3 runs 14 residues. The CDR3 sequence is CASSRGRGAHEQYF. The CDR3 DNA follows: TGCGCCAGCAGCCGCGGGAGGGGCGCCCACGAGCAGTACTTC.

The chain joins TRBV5-4 to TRBJ2-7, with D possibly matching TRBD2 (7 bases). CDR1 is SGHNT and CDR2 is YYREEE in the germline V gene (reference sequence). The CDR3 loop spans 14 amino acids. V lost 4 bases and J lost 5, with 16 bases in between. The CDR3, as DNA: TGTGCCAGCAGCCCCGGGGGGAGGGGGAACGAGCAGTACTTC. Translated, it gives CASSPGGRGNEQYF.

The rearrangement joins TRBV6-6 to TRBJ1-2; D gene unclear. Trimming left V 6 bases short and J 4 bases short, with 15 bases between. CDR1 and CDR2 from the germline V gene are MNHNY and SVGAGI (reference sequence). This CDR3 region has 14 residues. CDR3 DNA: TGTGCCAGCAGGGGAGAAAGGTTGGCCTATGGCTACACCTTC. This encodes CASRGERLAYGYTF.